These 5 T cell receptor beta chains were all obtained from the same sample, sequenced in a study of blood T cell repertoires in COVID-19. This table comes from immunoSEQ multiplex PCR, and its TCRdb copy is limited to in-frame clones, with some not included. This repertoire shows 150,000 to 200,000 clones, 81% found once; its top ten account for about 11%. Sequencing was performed on peripheral blood. Receptors originate from a man between 60 and 75 years old with active or convalescent COVID-19.

This clone has just a few counts. The gene calls are TRBV5-1 and TRBJ1-5; the D gene is possibly TRBD1 (5 bases). The CDR3 length is 16 residues. The V gene's germline CDR1 is SGHRS and CDR2 YFSETQ. Trimming removed 0 bases from V and 2 bases from J, with 12 bases in between. The CDR3 here is CASSLGGPSGNQPQHF. The CDR3 nucleotides read TGCGCCAGCAGCTTGGGGGGCCCTTCGGGCAATCAGCCCCAGCATTTT.

CDR3 region: CASSSGQGLTNTEAFF. The DNA for the CDR3 is TGCGCCAGCAGCTCTGGACAGGGCCTAACGAACACTGAAGCTTTCTTT. V is TRBV5-1 and J is TRBJ1-1, with 8 bases identical to TRBD1. The CDR3 extends over 16 amino acids. Germline trimming cut 3 bases from V and 1 base from J; bases unmatched to any gene: 8. From germline, CDR1 is SGHRS and CDR2 YFSETQ.

The chain joins TRBV2 to TRBJ1-1, with 8 positions matching TRBD1. Trimming cost V 7 bases and J 5 bases; bases outside gene matches: 9. Per the germline V gene, CDR1 is SNHLY and CDR2 is FYNNEI. The CDR3 has 14 amino acids. The CDR3 reads CASILPTGGTEAFF. The CDR3 DNA sequence: TGTGCCAGCATTCTCCCCACAGGGGGGACTGAAGCTTTCTTT.

The rearrangement joins TRBV5-1 to TRBJ2-1; 7 nucleotides match TRBD2. CDR1 SGHRS and CDR2 YFSETQ come from the germline V gene. Trimming at V came to 0 bases and at J to 2 bases, leaving 2 bases not matched to a gene. The CDR3 contains 15 residues. The CDR3 DNA follows: TGCGCCAGCAGCTTGGATAGCGGGCCCTACAATGAGCAGTTCTTC. Its protein is CASSLDSGPYNEQFF.

The chain uses TRBV6-5 and TRBJ1-2, with D tentatively TRBD1 (6 bases). Deletions cut 0 bases from V and 4 bases from J, with 12 bases between. The CDR3 covers 15 residues. Looked up from germline, CDR1 is MNHEY and CDR2 is SVGAGI. This CDR3 is CASSYSTGRGYGYTF. CDR3 nucleotides: TGTGCCAGCAGTTACTCGACGGGCAGGGGCTATGGCTACACCTTC.